This TCR beta chain was profiled in a study of graft-versus-host responses after intestinal transplantation. Study at large: After anti-thymocyte globulin induction, recipients took tacrolimus and steroids for three to four years.

Clones were sequenced by immunoSEQ multiplex PCR, and TCRdb holds only the in-frame ones, with some missing. The table has about 78,000 clones, nearly 90% seen once. Study-wide findings and caveats: Ileal or blood samples showed some GvH clones first, and such clones were also found in recipient marrow.

Trimming removed 4 bases from V and 5 bases from J; junction bases left unmatched: 12. The CDR3 length is 17 residues. The germline V gene encodes CDR1 LNHNV and CDR2 YYDKDF (reference sequence). Regarding this clone: Antigen specificity is unknown.

V and J are TRBV15 and TRBJ2-5; 11 bases map to TRBD1. This TCR was recovered from a human donor who was the organ donor for an intestinal transplant. Specimen: unstimulated CD8+ T cells sorted from spleen or lymph node cells, collected before transplant. CDR3 DNA sequence: TGTGCCACCAGCACTACCTCTGGGACAGGGGGTTGGGAGACCCAGTACTTC. Its translation is CATSTTSGTGGWETQYF. Full variable domain (rest looked up from reference TRBV15 and TRBJ2-5): DAMVIQNPRYQVTQFGKPVTLSCSQTLNHNVMYWYQQKSSQAPKLLFHYYDKDFNNEADTPDNFQSRRPNTSFCFLDIRSPGLGDTAMYLCATSTTSGTGGWETQYFGPGTRLLVL.